Each of the 32 T cell receptor beta chains below was sequenced from the same sample in a study of blood T cell repertoires in COVID-19. The assay was immunoSEQ multiplex PCR, and TCRdb's table has in-frame clones only and misses some. The sample gives 110,000 to 150,000 clones, roughly four fifths of which show up once; around 8% is in the top ten. Sequencing input: peripheral blood. Every receptor here comes from a human donor in a cohort sampled during active COVID-19.

The J gene is TRBJ1-6, the V gene TRBV5-1, with D hard to call. V lost 0 bases and J 6 bases, leaving 7 bases between the germline ends. This CDR3 comprises 14 residues. Germline CDR1 and CDR2: SGHRS and YFSETQ. Here the CDR3 reads CASSLAFPNSPLHF. DNA for the CDR3: TGCGCCAGCAGCTTGGCCTTCCCTAATTCACCCCTCCACTTT.

J is TRBJ1-5 and V is TRBV7-8, with D perhaps matching TRBD1 (5 bases). CDR3 length equals 16 residues. Germline CDR1 and CDR2: SGHVS and FQNEAQ. Between the trimmed V and J ends, which lost 5 bases and 0 bases, there was a span of 14 bases. CDR3 sequence: CASSRPIRDSNQPQHF. CDR3 in DNA: TGTGCCAGCAGCCGACCGATCAGGGATAGCAATCAGCCCCAGCATTTT.

The chain links TRBV5-1 to TRBJ1-6; D is undetermined. Germline assignment: CDR1 SGHRS and CDR2 YFSETQ. CDR3 length: 16 residues. Trimming shortened V by 0 bases and J by 6 bases, and 13 bases separated the two germline ends. The CDR3 loop reads CASSLAEQTINSPLHF. The CDR3 region has the DNA TGCGCCAGCAGCTTGGCCGAACAGACCATTAATTCACCCCTCCACTTT.

This rearrangement joins TRBV2 to TRBJ1-3; 12 bases fit TRBD1. The V segment lost 5 bases and the J segment 3 bases; nucleotides outside the gene matches: 11. The germline V gene has CDR1 SNHLY and CDR2 FYNNEI. This CDR3 has 18 residues. CDR3 region: CASSSTGTGGLVGNTIYF. CDR3 DNA: TGTGCCAGCAGTTCAACCGGGACAGGGGGCTTGGTTGGAAACACCATATATTTT.

This clone was seen many times. The V and J genes are TRBV7-6 and TRBJ2-7, with D unresolved. This CDR3 is built from 12 residues. Germline V gene data show CDR1 as SGHVS and CDR2 as FNYEAQ. V lost 4 bases and J 0 bases, leaving 4 bases between the germline ends. The CDR3: CASSSSSYEQYF. CDR3 coding DNA: TGTGCCAGCAGCTCGAGCTCCTACGAGCAGTACTTC.

This chain uses TRBV14 with TRBJ1-5; 8 nucleotides align to TRBD1. CDR1 and CDR2 (germline): SGHDN, FVKESK. CDR3 length: 15 amino acids. J was trimmed by 9 bases and V by 4 bases; bases with no gene match: 11. CDR3 coding DNA: TGTGCCAGCAGCCGGTGGGGACAGGTTCAGGGGCCCCAGCATTTT. It encodes CASSRWGQVQGPQHF.

This clone occurred once. This chain connects TRBV19 to TRBJ1-5; TRBD1 matches at 9 bases. The V segment lost 7 bases and the J segment 3 bases; nucleotides outside the gene matches: 4. The germline gives CDR1 LNHDA, CDR2 SQIVND (reference sequence). The length of the CDR3 is 14 residues. The CDR3 loop is CASTDRGFNQPQHF. In nucleotides, the CDR3 is TGTGCCAGTACTGACAGGGGGTTCAATCAGCCCCAGCATTTT.

The V call is TRBV5-4, the J call TRBJ2-3; a weak D match, TRBD2 (7 bases). Per germline, CDR1 SGHNT and CDR2 YYREEE (reference sequence). The V end lost 4 bases, the J end lost 2 bases, and 11 bases lay between the germline ends. The CDR3 is made up of 14 amino acids. The CDR3 nucleotides read TGTGCCAGCAGCCAGCGGGACACCACAGATACGCAGTATTTT. Its translation: CASSQRDTTDTQYF.

V and J are TRBV28 and TRBJ1-5; D perhaps matches TRBD1 (6 bases). CDR3 length equals 17 residues. V was shortened by 6 bases and J by 0 bases, with 18 bases between the two germline ends. From germline, CDR1 is MDHEN and CDR2 SYDVKM. CDR3 nucleotides: TGTGCCAGCAGGACAACAGGGCGGATTAATAGCAATCAGCCCCAGCATTTT. It yields the protein CASRTTGRINSNQPQHF.

V usage is TRBV29-1 and J usage is TRBJ1-2; the match to TRBD1 covers 10 bases. Trimming at V came to 5 bases and at J to 6 bases, leaving 6 bases not matched to a gene. Germline V gene sequence: CDR1 SQVTM, CDR2 ANQGSEA. There are 13 residues in the CDR3. CDR3: CSVWGQGTDGYTF. CDR3 coding DNA: TGCAGCGTTTGGGGACAGGGGACTGATGGCTACACCTTC.

CDR3 residues: CASSPPSVNYGYTF. For the CDR3, the DNA is TGTGCCAGCAGTCCCCCCTCGGTTAACTATGGCTACACCTTC. The V gene is TRBV28, the J gene TRBJ1-2; D is unresolved. Germline V gene lookup returns CDR1 MDHEN and CDR2 SYDVKM. The CDR3 totals 14 residues. V shed 5 bases and J shed 1 base, with 11 bases lying between them.

The chain employs TRBV6-5 and TRBJ1-1; tentatively, D is TRBD1 (6 bases). V shed 5 bases and J shed 0 bases, with 10 bases lying between them. The germline CDR1 and CDR2 sequences are MNHEY and SVGAGI. The CDR3 loop spans 14 amino acids. The CDR3 is CASSPRGMNTEAFF. The DNA for the CDR3 is TGTGCCAGCAGTCCCAGGGGAATGAACACTGAAGCTTTCTTT.

This clone was seen just once. The V and J genes are TRBV6-6 and TRBJ2-3; 7 bases are shared with TRBD2. The CDR3 is 12 amino acids. Trimming cost V 8 bases and J 6 bases; bases outside gene matches: 5. CDR1 MNHNY and CDR2 SVGAGI come from the germline V gene (reference sequence). CDR3 nucleotide sequence: TGTGCCAGCGGGGGGGAGAGGGATACGCAGTATTTT. Protein product: CASGGERDTQYF.

The V gene is TRBV6-5, the J gene TRBJ2-7; 7 nucleotides align to TRBD1. The length of the CDR3 is 13 residues. The J segment lost 5 bases and the V segment lost 6 bases, leaving 7 bases of the junction unmatched. Looked up from germline, CDR1 is MNHEY and CDR2 is SVGAGI. The CDR3 DNA reads TGTGCCAGCAGAACTACAGGGGACCACGAGCAGTACTTC. Translating it yields CASRTTGDHEQYF.

The chain joins TRBV29-1 to TRBJ2-3; D call uncertain. The CDR3 has 12 amino acids. Deletions cut 7 bases from V and 0 bases from J, with 8 bases between. Per germline, CDR1 SQVTM and CDR2 ANQGSEA. This CDR3 reads CSASYSTDTQYF. Here the CDR3 DNA reads TGCAGCGCTTCCTACAGCACAGATACGCAGTATTTT.

This chain joins TRBV3-1 (or the pseudogene TRBV3-2) and TRBJ1-5; a possible D gene is TRBD1 (6 bases). The CDR3 consists of 13 residues. Germline values: CDR1 LGHDT, CDR2 YNNKEL (reference sequence). Trimming pared 4 bases from V and 7 bases from J, leaving 11 bases between. Here the CDR3 reads CASSRQAGQPQHF. In nucleotides, the CDR3 is TGTGCCAGCAGCCGACAGGCTGGGCAGCCCCAGCATTTT.

The chain is built from TRBV5-1 and TRBJ2-7, with 7 bases that match TRBD1. This CDR3 region has 13 residues. The junction had 3 bases not matched to a gene; V was cut back by 3 bases and J by 3 bases. The germline V gene encodes CDR1 SGHRS and CDR2 YFSETQ. CDR3 sequence: CASSWDSFYEQYF. The DNA of the CDR3 is TGCGCCAGCAGCTGGGACAGCTTCTACGAGCAGTACTTC.

This chain joins TRBV19 and TRBJ2-3; possibly TRBD1 for D (6 bases). V dropped 8 bases and J dropped 0 bases, with 9 bases sitting between them. Germline V gene sequence: CDR1 LNHDA, CDR2 SQIVND (reference sequence). CDR3 length equals 13 residues. The CDR3 sequence is CASVDRSTDTQYF. DNA of the CDR3: TGTGCCAGTGTGGACAGAAGCACAGATACGCAGTATTTT.

This clone was seen a few times. This chain connects TRBV2 to TRBJ2-7, with 7 bases lining up with TRBD1. This CDR3 spans 16 amino acids. The V gene end was trimmed by 6 bases and the J gene end by 2 bases; junction bases not matched to a gene: 13. The germline CDR1 and CDR2 sequences are SNHLY and FYNNEI. CDR3 nucleotides: TGTGCCAGCAGGGACGACAGGGTAGAATGGGCCTACGAGCAGTACTTC. Protein sequence: CASRDDRVEWAYEQYF. Filled out from reference TRBV2 and TRBJ2-7, the complete variable domain reads EPEVTQTPSHQVTQMGQEVILRCVPISNHLYFYWYRQILGQKVEFLVSFYNNEISEKSEIFDDQFSVERPDGSNFTLKIRSTKLEDSAMYFCASRDDRVEWAYEQYFGPGTRLTVT.

The chain recombines TRBV3-1 (or the pseudogene TRBV3-2) with TRBJ2-7; possible D gene TRBD1, 5 bases. This CDR3 has 15 amino acids. Trimming cost V 1 base and J 0 bases, with 10 bases left between them. CDR1 is LGHDT and CDR2 is YNNKEL in the germline V gene (reference sequence). The CDR3 DNA follows: TGTGCCAGCAGCCAAGGACAGCAGAGCTCCTACGAGCAGTACTTC. Protein: CASSQGQQSSYEQYF.

The CDR3 loop is CASGFGQGRQPQHF. Written as DNA, the CDR3 is TGTGCTAGTGGTTTCGGACAGGGACGTCAGCCCCAGCATTTT. The chain employs TRBV12-5 and TRBJ1-5, with TRBD1 identical over 8 bases. CDR1 LGHNT and CDR2 FRNRAP come from the germline V gene. The V gene end was trimmed by 3 bases and the J gene end by 6 bases; junction bases not matched to a gene: 4. This CDR3 is 14 amino acids long.

The rearrangement joins TRBV2 to TRBJ1-5; the match to TRBD1 covers 7 bases. The germline V gene has CDR1 SNHLY and CDR2 FYNNEI. This CDR3 is built from 13 residues. V gave up 8 bases and J gave up 4 bases; unmatched junction bases: 5. The CDR3 sequence: CASRDSANQPQHF. CDR3 nucleotide sequence: TGTGCCAGCCGGGACAGTGCGAATCAGCCCCAGCATTTT.

The V and J genes are TRBV5-1 and TRBJ1-1; possibly TRBD1 for D (6 bases). This CDR3 contains 14 residues. V was cut by 2 bases and J by 6 bases, with 14 bases left in between. Germline V lookup: CDR1 SGHRS, CDR2 YFSETQ. The CDR3 sequence: CASSFRGARSEAFF. In DNA form, the CDR3 reads TGCGCCAGCAGCTTTCGGGGGGCGAGGTCTGAAGCTTTCTTT.

The chain is built from TRBV4-2 and TRBJ1-6; 7 nucleotides line up with TRBD1. V gave up 6 bases and J gave up 16 bases; unmatched junction bases: 12. The CDR3 sequence is 13 residues long. The germline V gene has CDR1 LGHNA and CDR2 YNFKEQ. The CDR3 nucleotides are TGTGCCAGCAGTGACTACGACAGGGTAAGGCTCCACTTT. The encoded protein is CASSDYDRVRLHF.

The V gene is TRBV19, the J gene TRBJ2-3; weak D call: TRBD1 (5 bases). Germline V gene lookup returns CDR1 LNHDA and CDR2 SQIVND (reference sequence). The V end was cut by 3 bases, the J end by 4 bases, with 14 bases between. This CDR3 spans 15 amino acids. CDR3 DNA: TGTGCCAGTAGTATTCAAAGGGGCAGGGCAGATACGCAGTATTTT. As protein: CASSIQRGRADTQYF. Drawing the rest from reference TRBV19 and TRBJ2-3, the complete variable domain is DGGITQSPKYLFRKEGQNVTLSCEQNLNHDAMYWYRQDPGQGLRLIYYSQIVNDFQKGDIAEGYSVSREKKESFPLTVTSAQKNPTAFYLCASSIQRGRADTQYFGPGTRLTVL.

J is TRBJ1-4 and V is TRBV5-1; the match to TRBD1 covers 9 bases. The CDR3 totals 14 residues. Germline CDR1 SGHRS, CDR2 YFSETQ. The V segment lost 5 bases and the J segment 8 bases; nucleotides outside the gene matches: 7. CDR3 region: CASRIQGAGEKLFF. CDR3 DNA sequence: TGCGCCAGCAGGATACAGGGGGCGGGCGAAAAACTGTTTTTT.

The table lists this clone with a few counts. The CDR3, as DNA: TGCGCCAGCAGCTCGGAAGGGGCCGGGCAGCCCCAGCATTTT. Translation: CASSSEGAGQPQHF. The chain combines TRBV5-1 with TRBJ1-5, with TRBD1 as a possible D gene (5 bases). The germline gives CDR1 SGHRS, CDR2 YFSETQ. This CDR3 is built from 14 residues. The ends were cut back, 3 bases at V and 7 bases at J, with 14 bases in the middle.

This CDR3 is CASRGRGGAYNEQFF. DNA for the CDR3: TGTGCCAGCCGGGGGCGCGGGGGGGCCTACAATGAGCAGTTCTTC. The genes are TRBV2 and TRBJ2-1, with TRBD2 identical over 9 bases. The trim removed 8 bases at V and 2 bases at J, leaving 7 bases unmatched. Germline V gene lookup returns CDR1 SNHLY and CDR2 FYNNEI. CDR3 length equals 15 residues.

The chain joins TRBV6-1 to TRBJ2-7; 8 bases line up with TRBD1. CDR1 and CDR2 from the germline V gene are MNHNS and SASEGT. V lost 1 base to trimming and J lost 0 bases; unmatched junction nucleotides: 2. The CDR3 extends over 15 amino acids. The CDR3 DNA reads TGTGCCAGCAGTGAAGGGCAGGGGGCCTCCTACGAGCAGTACTTC. Amino acids: CASSEGQGASYEQYF.

The gene calls are TRBV18 and TRBJ1-3; TRBD1 is a possible D gene (6 bases). The germline V and J ends were trimmed by 0 bases and 4 bases, with 7 bases remaining between them. The germline V gene has CDR1 KGHSH and CDR2 LQKENI. The CDR3 contains 14 residues. The CDR3 nucleotides are TGTGCCAGCTCACCACCGGGGGCGGGAAACACCATATATTTT. Residues: CASSPPGAGNTIYF. Using reference TRBV18 and TRBJ1-3 for the parts outside the CDR3, the full variable domain is NAGVMQNPRHLVRRRGQEARLRCSPMKGHSHVYWYRQLPEEGLKFMVYLQKENIIDESGMPKERFSAEFPKEGPSILRIQQVVRGDSAAYFCASSPPGAGNTIYFGEGSWLTVV.

This sequence joins TRBV27 and TRBJ2-7, with TRBD2 as a possible D gene (7 bases). CDR3 length: 15 amino acids. Germline CDR1 and CDR2: MNHEY and SMNVEV (reference sequence). V lost 6 bases to trimming and J lost 6 bases, with 21 bases between them. CDR3 amino acids: CASSRRGAARGEQYF. The CDR3 DNA sequence: TGTGCCAGCAGCCGACGGGGGGCAGCGAGGGGCGAGCAGTACTTC.

As regards this clone: One end of the junction does not line up with germline, which may come from a read error. This chain uses TRBV7-7 with TRBJ1-4; 11 nucleotides agree with TRBD1. The length of the CDR3 is 16 residues. Germline lookup yields CDR1 SSHAT and CDR2 FNYEAQ (reference sequence). The CDR3 is CASSSTGTGGLEKLFF. The CDR3 DNA follows: TGTGCTAGCAGCTCCACCGGGACAGGGGGTTTAGAAAAACTGTTTTTT.